The 5 T cell receptor beta chains listed next were all sequenced from one sample in a study of T-cell reconstitution after alpha-beta-depleted transplantation in children (dated by TCRdb to 2016 to 2017). Library method: PCR. TCRdb shows the sequencer as Illumina HiSeq 2500. TCR library preparation used molecular barcoding, with unique molecular identifiers applied to normalize quantification of the TCRbeta repertoire. The public reads were quality trimmed at Q25 with fastp and then assembled into clones with MiXCR by TCRdb, keeping productive beta chains. A single entry per CDR3 protein holds the most common genes and DNA from its merged rows. This sample has about 98,000 distinct CDR3 sequences in its table, and 4.5% to 7.5% of those were observed once. The ten largest clones capture about 6% of the sample. The sample's time point label, decoded: day 60 (about 2 months) after transplantation. The treatment or condition label here, explained by the study, means: allogeneic hematopoietic cell transplantation with graft depleted of TCRalphabeta T cells and CD19 B cells.

This specimen consisted of PBMCs, mostly from graft donor cells, obtained 60 days after TCRalphabeta/CD19-depleted stem cell transplant. Every receptor here comes from a female patient aged 2-15 years who had a stem cell transplant for Fanconi anemia, so the T cells may come from the graft donor.

The chain has TRBV9 and TRBJ2-7; D unclear. Germline lookup yields CDR1 SGDLS and CDR2 YYNGEE. V lost 0 bases to trimming and J lost 0 bases, with 10 bases between them. This CDR3 comprises 15 residues. CDR3 protein: CASSVGALSSYEQYF. CDR3 coding DNA: TGTGCCAGCAGCGTAGGGGCACTGAGCTCCTACGAGCAGTACTTC.

This chain joins TRBV10-3 and TRBJ2-7; 16 nucleotides align to TRBD2. The CDR3 spans 15 residues. Trimming cost V 4 bases and J 7 bases; bases outside gene matches: 4. Per germline, CDR1 ENHRY and CDR2 SYGVKD. CDR3 in amino acids: CAISVGGLAGGEQYF. The CDR3 coding sequence is TGTGCCATCAGTGTTGGGGGACTAGCGGGAGGGGAGCAGTACTTC.

This clonotype was observed a few times. This chain's CDR3 is CASSWGDREYEQYF. The CDR3 DNA follows: TGTGCCAGCAGTTGGGGGGACAGGGAGTACGAGCAGTACTTC. This sequence joins TRBV12-3 or TRBV12-4 and TRBJ2-7; TRBD1 agrees at 9 bases. CDR3 length equals 14 residues. Trimming cost V 4 bases and J 4 bases; bases outside gene matches: 5.

The rearrangement uses TRBV20-1 and TRBJ2-1, with 10 bases fitting TRBD2. Trimming took 0 bases from V and 9 from J; bases not matched to a gene: 11. The CDR3 contains 16 residues. Germline assignment: CDR1 DFQATT and CDR2 SNEGSKA (reference sequence). DNA of the CDR3: TGCAGTGCTAGAGATCCGGCTAGCGGGAGTGGGAGTGAGCAGTTCTTC. The encoded protein is CSARDPASGSGSEQFF.

The chain couples TRBV7-2 to TRBJ2-1; 15 positions match TRBD2. CDR3 length: 16 amino acids. Germline V gene sequence: CDR1 SGHTA, CDR2 FQGNSA. With 1 base clipped from V and 10 bases from J, the junction kept 5 bases outside the gene matches. CDR3 DNA: TGTGCCAGCAGCTTAGAGGGACTAGCGGGGGGCCGGGAGCAGTTCTTC. It encodes CASSLEGLAGGREQFF.